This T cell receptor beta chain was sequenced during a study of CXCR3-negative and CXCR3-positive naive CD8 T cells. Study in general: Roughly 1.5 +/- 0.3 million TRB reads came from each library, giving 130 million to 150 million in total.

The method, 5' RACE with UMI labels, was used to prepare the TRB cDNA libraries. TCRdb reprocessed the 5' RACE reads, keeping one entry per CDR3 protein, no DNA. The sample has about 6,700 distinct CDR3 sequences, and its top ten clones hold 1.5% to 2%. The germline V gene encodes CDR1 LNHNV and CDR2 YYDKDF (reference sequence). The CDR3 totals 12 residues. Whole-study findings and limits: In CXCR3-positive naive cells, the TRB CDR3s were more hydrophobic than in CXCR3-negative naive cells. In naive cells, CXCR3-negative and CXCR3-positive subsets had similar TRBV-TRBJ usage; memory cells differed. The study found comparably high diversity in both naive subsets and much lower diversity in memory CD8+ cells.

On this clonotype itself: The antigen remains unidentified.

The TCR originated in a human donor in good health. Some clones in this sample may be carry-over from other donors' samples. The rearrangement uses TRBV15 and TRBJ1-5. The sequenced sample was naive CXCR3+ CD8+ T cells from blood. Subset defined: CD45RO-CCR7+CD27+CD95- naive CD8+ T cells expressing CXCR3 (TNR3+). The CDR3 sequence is CATGTWNQPQHF.